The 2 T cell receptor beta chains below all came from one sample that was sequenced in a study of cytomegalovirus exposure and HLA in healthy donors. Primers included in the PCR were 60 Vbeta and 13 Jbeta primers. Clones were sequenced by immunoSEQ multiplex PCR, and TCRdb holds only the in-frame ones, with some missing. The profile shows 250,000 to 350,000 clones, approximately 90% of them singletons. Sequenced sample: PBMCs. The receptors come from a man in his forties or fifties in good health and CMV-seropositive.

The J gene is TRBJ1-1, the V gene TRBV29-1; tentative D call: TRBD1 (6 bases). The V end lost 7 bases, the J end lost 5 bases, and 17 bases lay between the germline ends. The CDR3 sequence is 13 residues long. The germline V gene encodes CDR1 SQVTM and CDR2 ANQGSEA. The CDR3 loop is CSAATGGRTEAFF. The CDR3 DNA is TGCAGCGCCGCGACAGGTGGAAGGACTGAAGCTTTCTTT.

The CDR3 DNA is TGTGCCATCAGTCCCACAATGACGGGATCCTACGAGCAGTACTTC. The encoded protein is CAISPTMTGSYEQYF. The V call is TRBV10-3, the J call TRBJ2-7, with D possibly matching TRBD2 (5 bases). The CDR3 totals 15 residues. The germline V gene encodes CDR1 ENHRY and CDR2 SYGVKD. V was pared by 5 bases and J by 1 base, with 15 bases between.